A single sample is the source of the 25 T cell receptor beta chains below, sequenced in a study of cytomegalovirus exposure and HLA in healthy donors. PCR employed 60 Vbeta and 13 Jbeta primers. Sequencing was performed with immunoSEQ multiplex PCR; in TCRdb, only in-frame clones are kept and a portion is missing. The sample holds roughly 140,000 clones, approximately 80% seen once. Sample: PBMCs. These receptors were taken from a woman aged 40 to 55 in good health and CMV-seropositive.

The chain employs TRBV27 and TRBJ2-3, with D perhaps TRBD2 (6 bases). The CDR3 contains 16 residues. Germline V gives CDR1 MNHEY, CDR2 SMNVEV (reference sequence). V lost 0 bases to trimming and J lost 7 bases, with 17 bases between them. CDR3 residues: CASSLSGRRIRNTQYF. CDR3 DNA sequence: TGTGCCAGCAGTTTATCTGGGAGGCGAATTAGAAATACGCAGTATTTT.

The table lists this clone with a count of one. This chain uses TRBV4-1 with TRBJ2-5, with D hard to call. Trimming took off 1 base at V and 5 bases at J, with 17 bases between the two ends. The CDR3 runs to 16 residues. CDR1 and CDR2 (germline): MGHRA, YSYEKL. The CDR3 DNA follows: TGCGCCAGCAGCCAAGGACGACAAAATGGCCTGGAGACCCAGTACTTC. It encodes CASSQGRQNGLETQYF.

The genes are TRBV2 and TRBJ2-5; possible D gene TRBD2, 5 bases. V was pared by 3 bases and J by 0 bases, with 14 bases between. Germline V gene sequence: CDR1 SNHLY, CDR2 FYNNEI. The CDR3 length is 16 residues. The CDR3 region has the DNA TGTGCCAGCAGTGAGGAGCGGCTGATGTACCAAGAGACCCAGTACTTC. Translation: CASSEERLMYQETQYF. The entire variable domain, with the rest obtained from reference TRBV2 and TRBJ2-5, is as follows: EPEVTQTPSHQVTQMGQEVILRCVPISNHLYFYWYRQILGQKVEFLVSFYNNEISEKSEIFDDQFSVERPDGSNFTLKIRSTKLEDSAMYFCASSEERLMYQETQYFGPGTRLLVL.

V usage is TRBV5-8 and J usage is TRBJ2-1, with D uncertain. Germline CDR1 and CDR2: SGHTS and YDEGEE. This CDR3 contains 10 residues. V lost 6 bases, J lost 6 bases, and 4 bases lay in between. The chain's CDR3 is CASNINEQFF. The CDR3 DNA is TGTGCCAGCAATATCAATGAGCAGTTCTTC.

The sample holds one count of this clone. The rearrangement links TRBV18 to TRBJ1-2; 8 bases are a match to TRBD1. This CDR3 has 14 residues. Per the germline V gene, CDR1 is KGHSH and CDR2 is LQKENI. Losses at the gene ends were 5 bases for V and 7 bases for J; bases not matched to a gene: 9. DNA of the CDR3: TGTGCCAGCTCAGCTTCCGGGACAGGAGGTGGCTACACCTTC. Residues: CASSASGTGGGYTF.

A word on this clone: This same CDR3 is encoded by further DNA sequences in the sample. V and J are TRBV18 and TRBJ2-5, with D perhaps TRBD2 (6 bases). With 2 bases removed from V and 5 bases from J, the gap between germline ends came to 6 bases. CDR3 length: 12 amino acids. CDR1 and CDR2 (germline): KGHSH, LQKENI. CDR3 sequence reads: CASSPGGETQYF. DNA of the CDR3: TGTGCCAGCTCACCAGGGGGGGAGACCCAGTACTTC.

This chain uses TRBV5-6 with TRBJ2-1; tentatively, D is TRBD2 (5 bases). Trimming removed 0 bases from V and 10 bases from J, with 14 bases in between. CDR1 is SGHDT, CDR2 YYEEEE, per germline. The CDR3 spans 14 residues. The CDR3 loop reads CASSLGTGIYEQFF. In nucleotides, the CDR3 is TGTGCCAGCAGCTTGGGTACCGGGATTTACGAGCAGTTCTTC.

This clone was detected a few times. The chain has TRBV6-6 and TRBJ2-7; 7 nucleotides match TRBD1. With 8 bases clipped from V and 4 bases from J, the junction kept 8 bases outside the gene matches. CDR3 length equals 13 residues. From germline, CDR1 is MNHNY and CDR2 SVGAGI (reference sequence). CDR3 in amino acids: CASSKGQSYEQYF. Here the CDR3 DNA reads TGTGCCAGCTCTAAGGGACAGAGTTACGAGCAGTACTTC.

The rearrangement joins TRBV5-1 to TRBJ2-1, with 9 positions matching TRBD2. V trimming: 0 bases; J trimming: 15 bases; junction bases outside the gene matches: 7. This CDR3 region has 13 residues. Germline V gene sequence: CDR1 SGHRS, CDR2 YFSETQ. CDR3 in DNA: TGCGCCAGCAGCTTGGTAGAGACTAGCGGCGGGTTCTTC. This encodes CASSLVETSGGFF.

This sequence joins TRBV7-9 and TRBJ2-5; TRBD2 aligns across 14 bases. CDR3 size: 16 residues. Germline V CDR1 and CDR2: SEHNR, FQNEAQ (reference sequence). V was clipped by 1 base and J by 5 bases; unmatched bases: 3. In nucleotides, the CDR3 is TGTGCCAGCAGCTTAGGGACTAGCGGGAGGATGGAGACCCAGTACTTC. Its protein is CASSLGTSGRMETQYF.

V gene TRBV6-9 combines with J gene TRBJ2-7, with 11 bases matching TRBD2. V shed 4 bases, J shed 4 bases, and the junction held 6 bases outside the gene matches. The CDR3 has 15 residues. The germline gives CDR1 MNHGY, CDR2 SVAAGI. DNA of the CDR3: TGTGCCAGCAGTTCTACGGGACTAGCGGCTTACGAGCAGTACTTC. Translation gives CASSSTGLAAYEQYF.

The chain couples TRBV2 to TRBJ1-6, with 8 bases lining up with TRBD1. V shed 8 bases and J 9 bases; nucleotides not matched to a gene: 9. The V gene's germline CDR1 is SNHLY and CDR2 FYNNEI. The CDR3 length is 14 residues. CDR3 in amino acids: CASGGTGLVSPLHF. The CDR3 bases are TGTGCCAGCGGGGGGACAGGACTTGTTTCACCCCTCCACTTT.

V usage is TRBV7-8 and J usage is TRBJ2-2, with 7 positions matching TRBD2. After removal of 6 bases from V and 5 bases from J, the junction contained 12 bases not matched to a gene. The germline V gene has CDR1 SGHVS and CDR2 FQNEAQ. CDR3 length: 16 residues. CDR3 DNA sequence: TGTGCCAGCAGACCGATCTTGGGGGGGAAGACCGGGGAGCTGTTTTTT. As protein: CASRPILGGKTGELFF.

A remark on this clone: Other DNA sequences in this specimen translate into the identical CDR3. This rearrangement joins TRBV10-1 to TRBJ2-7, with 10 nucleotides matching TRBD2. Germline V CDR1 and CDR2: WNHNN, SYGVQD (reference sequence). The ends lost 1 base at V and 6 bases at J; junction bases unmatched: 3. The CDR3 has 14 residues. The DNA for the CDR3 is TGCGCCAGCAGTGAGTTCGCTAGCGGGGGCGAGCAGTACTTC. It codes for CASSEFASGGEQYF.

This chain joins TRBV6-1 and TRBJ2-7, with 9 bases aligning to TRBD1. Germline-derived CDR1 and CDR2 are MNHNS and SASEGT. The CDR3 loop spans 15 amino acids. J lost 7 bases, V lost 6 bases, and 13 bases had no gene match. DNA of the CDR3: TGTGCCAGCAGAACCTCCGGGACAGGGCTCAGAGAGCAGTACTTC. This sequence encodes CASRTSGTGLREQYF.

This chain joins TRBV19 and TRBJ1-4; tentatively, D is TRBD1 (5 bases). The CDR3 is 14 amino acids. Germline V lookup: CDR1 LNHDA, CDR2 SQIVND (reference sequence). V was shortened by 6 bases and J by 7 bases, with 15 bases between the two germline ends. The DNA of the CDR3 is TGTGCCAGTAGGGCAGGGAGGCCGTCTGAAAAACTGTTTTTT. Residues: CASRAGRPSEKLFF. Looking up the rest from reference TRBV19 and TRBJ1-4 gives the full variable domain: DGGITQSPKYLFRKEGQNVTLSCEQNLNHDAMYWYRQDPGQGLRLIYYSQIVNDFQKGDIAEGYSVSREKKESFPLTVTSAQKNPTAFYLCASRAGRPSEKLFFGSGTQLSVL.

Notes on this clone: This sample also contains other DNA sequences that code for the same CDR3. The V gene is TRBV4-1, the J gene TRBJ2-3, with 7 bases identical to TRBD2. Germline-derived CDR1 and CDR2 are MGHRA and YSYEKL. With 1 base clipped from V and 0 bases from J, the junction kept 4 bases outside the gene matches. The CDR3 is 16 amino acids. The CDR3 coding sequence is TGCGCCAGCAGCCAAGGGAATAGCGGGAGCACAGATACGCAGTATTTT. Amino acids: CASSQGNSGSTDTQYF.

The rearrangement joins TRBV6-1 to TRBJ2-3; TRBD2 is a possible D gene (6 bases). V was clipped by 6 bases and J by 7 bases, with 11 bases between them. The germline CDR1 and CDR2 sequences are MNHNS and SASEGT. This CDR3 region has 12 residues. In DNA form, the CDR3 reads TGTGCCAGCAGCTGGGACTTTAATACGCAGTATTTT. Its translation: CASSWDFNTQYF.

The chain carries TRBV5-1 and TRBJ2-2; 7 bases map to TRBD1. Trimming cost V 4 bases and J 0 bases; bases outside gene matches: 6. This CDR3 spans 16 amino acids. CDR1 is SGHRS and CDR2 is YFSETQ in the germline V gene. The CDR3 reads CASSRQGDSNTGELFF. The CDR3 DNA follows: TGCGCCAGCAGCCGACAGGGCGATTCGAACACCGGGGAGCTGTTTTTT.

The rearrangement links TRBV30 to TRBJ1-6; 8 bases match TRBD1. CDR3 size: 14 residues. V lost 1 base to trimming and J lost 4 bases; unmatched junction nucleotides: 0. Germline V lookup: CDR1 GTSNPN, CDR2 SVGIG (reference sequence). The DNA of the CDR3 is TGTGCCTGGAGTGGGACAGGGTATAATTCACCCCTCCACTTT. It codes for CAWSGTGYNSPLHF. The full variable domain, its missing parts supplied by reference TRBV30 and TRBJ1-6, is SQTIHQWPATLVQPVGSPLSLECTVEGTSNPNLYWYRQAAGRGLQLLFYSVGIGQISSEVPQNLSASRPQDRQFILSSKKLLLSDSGFYLCAWSGTGYNSPLHFGNGTRLTVT.

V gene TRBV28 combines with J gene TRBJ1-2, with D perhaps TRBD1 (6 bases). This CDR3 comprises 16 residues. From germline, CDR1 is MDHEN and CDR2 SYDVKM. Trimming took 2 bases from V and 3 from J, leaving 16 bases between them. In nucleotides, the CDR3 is TGTGCCAGCAGTTTACAGAACTCAGGGGTCTACTATGGCTACACCTTC. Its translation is CASSLQNSGVYYGYTF.

The CDR3 sequence: CASSPQADSGNTIYF. The CDR3 bases are TGTGCCAGCAGCCCTCAGGCTGACTCTGGAAACACCATATATTTT. This sequence joins TRBV7-9 and TRBJ1-3; the D is unclear. The CDR3 covers 15 residues. Trimming stripped 5 bases from V and 0 bases from J, with 11 bases between. Germline values: CDR1 SEHNR, CDR2 FQNEAQ (reference sequence).

This CDR3 reads CASSLGLAGRNNEQFF. DNA of the CDR3: TGCGCCAGCAGCTTGGGACTAGCGGGAAGAAACAATGAGCAGTTCTTC. This chain joins TRBV5-1 and TRBJ2-1; 11 bases fit TRBD2. CDR3 length: 16 amino acids. CDR1 and CDR2 from the germline V gene are SGHRS and YFSETQ. V dropped 0 bases and J dropped 5; count of bases not matched to a gene: 4.

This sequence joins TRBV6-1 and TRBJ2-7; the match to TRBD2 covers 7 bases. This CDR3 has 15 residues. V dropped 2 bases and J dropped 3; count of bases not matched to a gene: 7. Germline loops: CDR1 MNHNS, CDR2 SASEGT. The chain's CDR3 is CASSELAASYYEQYF. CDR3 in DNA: TGTGCCAGCAGTGAACTAGCGGCATCCTACTACGAGCAGTACTTC.

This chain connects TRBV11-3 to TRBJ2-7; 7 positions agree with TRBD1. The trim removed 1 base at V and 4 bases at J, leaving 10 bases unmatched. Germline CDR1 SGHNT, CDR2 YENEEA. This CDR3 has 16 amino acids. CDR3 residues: CASSLGTGVGVYEQYF. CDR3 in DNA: TGTGCCAGCAGCTTAGGCACAGGGGTGGGGGTTTACGAGCAGTACTTC.